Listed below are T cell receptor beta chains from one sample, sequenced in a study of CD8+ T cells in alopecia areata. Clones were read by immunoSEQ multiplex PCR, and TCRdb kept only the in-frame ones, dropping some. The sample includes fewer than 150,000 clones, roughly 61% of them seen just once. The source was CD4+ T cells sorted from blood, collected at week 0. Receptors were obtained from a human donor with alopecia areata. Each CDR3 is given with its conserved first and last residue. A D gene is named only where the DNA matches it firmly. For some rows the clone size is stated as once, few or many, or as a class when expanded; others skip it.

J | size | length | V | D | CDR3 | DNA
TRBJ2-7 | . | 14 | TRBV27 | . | CASSPAGQSYEQYF | TGTGCCAGCAGTCCAGCGGGACAGAGTTACGAGCAGTACTTC
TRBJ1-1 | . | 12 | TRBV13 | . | CASNQGDTEAFF | TGTGCCAGCAATCAGGGTGACACTGAAGCTTTCTTT
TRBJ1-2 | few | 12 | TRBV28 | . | CASTGGGYGYTF | TGTGCCAGCACGGGCGGGGGCTATGGCTACACCTTC
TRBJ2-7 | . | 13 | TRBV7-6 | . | CASSLGTYDEQYF | TGTGCCAGCAGCTTAGGAACCTACGACGAGCAGTACTTC
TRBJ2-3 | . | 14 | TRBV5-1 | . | CASSLSRSTDTQYF | TGCGCCAGCAGCTTGTCCAGGAGCACAGATACGCAGTATTTT
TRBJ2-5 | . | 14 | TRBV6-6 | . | CASSTDSLSETQYF | TGTGCCAGCAGTACGGACAGTTTATCAGAGACCCAGTACTTC
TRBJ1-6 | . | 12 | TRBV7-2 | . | CASTGFNSPLHF | TGTGCCAGCACGGGCTTTAATTCACCCCTCCACTTT
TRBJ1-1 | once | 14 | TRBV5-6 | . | CASSLVAVGTEAFF | TGTGCCAGCAGCTTGGTTGCGGTAGGGACTGAAGCTTTCTTT
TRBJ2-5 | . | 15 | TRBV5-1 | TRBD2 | CASSQGLAGSETQYF | TGCGCCAGCAGCCAGGGACTAGCGGGATCGGAGACCCAGTACTTC
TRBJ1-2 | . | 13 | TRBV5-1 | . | CASSSSGGYGYTF | TGCGCCAGCAGCTCAAGTGGGGGCTATGGCTACACCTTC
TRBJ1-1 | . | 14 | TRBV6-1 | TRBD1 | CASSEQGADTEAFF | TGTGCCAGCAGTGAACAGGGGGCGGACACTGAAGCTTTCTTT
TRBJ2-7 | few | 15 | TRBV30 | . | CAWSVGQVNSYEQYF | TGTGCCTGGAGTGTCGGTCAGGTGAACTCCTACGAGCAGTACTTC
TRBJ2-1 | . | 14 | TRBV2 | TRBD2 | CASMKAGGSARKFF | TGTGCCAGCATGAAAGCGGGAGGGAGTGCGAGGAAGTTCTTC
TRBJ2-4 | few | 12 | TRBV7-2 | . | CASSFLDDIQYF | TGTGCCAGCAGCTTTTTGGATGACATTCAGTACTTC
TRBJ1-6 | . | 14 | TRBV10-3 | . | CAISESGGLDPLHF | TGTGCCATCAGTGAGTCGGGCGGACTAGACCCCCTCCACTTT
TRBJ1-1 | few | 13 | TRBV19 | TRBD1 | CASTQGARTEAFF | TGTGCCAGTACCCAGGGGGCGCGAACTGAAGCTTTCTTT
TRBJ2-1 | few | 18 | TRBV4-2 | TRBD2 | CASSQGPRSGTKYNEQFF | TGTGCCAGCAGCCAAGGCCCGAGATCCGGGACTAAATACAATGAGCAGTTCTTC
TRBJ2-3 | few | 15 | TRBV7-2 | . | CASSSRDSYTDTQYF | TGTGCCAGCAGCTCGCGGGACTCCTATACGGATACGCAGTATTTT
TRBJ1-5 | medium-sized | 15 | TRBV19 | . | CASRPMEGSTQPQHF | TGTGCCAGTAGACCCATGGAGGGTAGTACTCAGCCCCAGCATTTT
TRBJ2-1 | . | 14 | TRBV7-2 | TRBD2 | CASSRAGGYNEQFF | TGTGCCAGCAGCCGAGCGGGGGGATACAATGAGCAGTTCTTC
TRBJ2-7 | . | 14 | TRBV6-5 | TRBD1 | CASSEDRGNYEQYF | TGTGCCAGCAGCGAGGACAGGGGGAACTACGAGCAGTACTTC
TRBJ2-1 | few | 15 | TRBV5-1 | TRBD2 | CASSFGTSGDNEQFF | TGCGCCAGCAGCTTTGGGACTAGCGGCGACAATGAGCAGTTCTTC
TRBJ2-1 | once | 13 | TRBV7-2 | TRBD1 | CASSQGANNEQFF | TGTGCCAGCAGCCAGGGGGCCAACAATGAGCAGTTCTTC
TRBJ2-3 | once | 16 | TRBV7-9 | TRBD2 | CASRKGRDSKTDTQYF | TGTGCCAGCAGGAAGGGGAGGGATTCCAAAACAGATACGCAGTATTTT